One sample yielded the 3 T cell receptor beta chains listed below, sequenced in a study of T cell responses to AZD1222 COVID-19 vaccine. Measured with immunoSEQ multiplex PCR; TCRdb has only the in-frame clones, and not every one. The data show 180,000 or so clones, 88% seen once. The specimen comprised peripheral blood, sampled 28 days after the second AZD1222 dose. All receptors come from an adult who received the AZD1222 COVID-19 vaccine.

The chain employs TRBV29-1 and TRBJ1-2; 9 bases map to TRBD1. Germline CDR1 reads SQVTM; CDR2 reads ANQGSEA. This CDR3 region has 12 residues. J was trimmed by 8 bases and V by 7 bases; bases with no gene match: 8. The CDR3 DNA is TGCAGCGCCTTAGGACAGGGGCGAGGCTACACCTTC. This sequence encodes CSALGQGRGYTF.

The CDR3, as DNA: TGTGCCAGCGAGGTAGAGGGGGGCAACCTCCACTTT. This codes for CASEVEGGNLHF. This rearrangement joins TRBV3-1 (or the pseudogene TRBV3-2) to TRBJ1-6; the D gene is possibly TRBD1 (6 bases). Germline CDR1 and CDR2: LGHDT and YNNKEL (reference sequence). V dropped 8 bases and J dropped 15 bases, with 17 bases sitting between them. The CDR3 covers 12 residues.

The chain uses TRBV27 and TRBJ2-5, with D possibly being TRBD1 or TRBD2 (7 bases each). The CDR3 contains 15 residues. V shed 4 bases and J shed 4 bases, with 16 bases lying between them. Germline V gene data show CDR1 as MNHEY and CDR2 as SMNVEV (reference sequence). CDR3 DNA sequence: TGTGCCAGCAGTTCCCCGGGACAGCGGGGAGAGACCCAGTACTTC. It specifies CASSSPGQRGETQYF.